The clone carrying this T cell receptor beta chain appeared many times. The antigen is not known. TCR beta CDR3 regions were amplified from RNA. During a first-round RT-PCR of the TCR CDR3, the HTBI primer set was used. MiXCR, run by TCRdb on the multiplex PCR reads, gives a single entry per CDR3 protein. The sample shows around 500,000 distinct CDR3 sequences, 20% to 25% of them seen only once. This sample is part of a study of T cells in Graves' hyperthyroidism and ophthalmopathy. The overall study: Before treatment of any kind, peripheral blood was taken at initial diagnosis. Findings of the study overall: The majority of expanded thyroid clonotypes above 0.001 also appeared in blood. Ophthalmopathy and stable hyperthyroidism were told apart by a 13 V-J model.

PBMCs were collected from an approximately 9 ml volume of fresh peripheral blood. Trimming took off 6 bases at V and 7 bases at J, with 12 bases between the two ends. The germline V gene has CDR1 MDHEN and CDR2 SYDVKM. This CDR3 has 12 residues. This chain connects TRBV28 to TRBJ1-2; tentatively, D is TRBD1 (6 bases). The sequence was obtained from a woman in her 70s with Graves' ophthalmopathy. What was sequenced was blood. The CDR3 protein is CASRVQGGGYTF. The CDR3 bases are TGTGCCAGCAGGGTACAGGGAGGTGGCTACACCTTC.